Shown below are 22 T cell receptor beta chains from a single sample sequenced in a study of control samples from healthy donors and cancer patients. Measured with immunoSEQ multiplex PCR; TCRdb has only the in-frame clones, and not every one. Seen here are just over 150,000 clones, approximately 94% observed once, and the top ten hold under 8.5%. The sample was blood. The receptors shown here come from a woman in her forties in good health.

J is TRBJ1-1 and V is TRBV5-1; 12 bases fit TRBD1. The germline gives CDR1 SGHRS, CDR2 YFSETQ. Unmatched junction bases numbered 2, after V lost 5 bases and J lost 0 bases. This CDR3 region has 15 residues. In nucleotides, the CDR3 is TGCGCCAGCAGGGGACAGGGGGCTGTGAACACTGAAGCTTTCTTT. It codes for CASRGQGAVNTEAFF.

This rearrangement joins TRBV25-1 to TRBJ2-6; TRBD1 aligns across 8 bases. Germline V lookup: CDR1 MGHDK, CDR2 SYGVNS. The CDR3 length is 18 residues. V lost 4 bases and J lost 0; bases outside the gene matches: 8. CDR3 bases: TGTGCCAGCAGTGGGTGGACAGGGTTAGGCTCTGGGGCCAACGTCCTGACTTTC. Translating it yields CASSGWTGLGSGANVLTF.

V usage is TRBV7-2 and J usage is TRBJ1-2; 8 nucleotides line up with TRBD1. The germline gives CDR1 SGHTA, CDR2 FQGNSA. This CDR3 has 16 residues. After removal of 5 bases from V and 0 bases from J, the junction contained 8 bases not matched to a gene. DNA of the CDR3: TGTGCCAGCAGCACCCGGGGACAGGTAGCTAACTATGGCTACACCTTC. Amino acid sequence: CASSTRGQVANYGYTF.

The CDR3 DNA reads as TGTGCCAGCAGTTTGGGTCAGTGGACTGAAGCTTTCTTT. This encodes CASSLGQWTEAFF. V usage is TRBV12-3 or TRBV12-4 and J usage is TRBJ1-1; D gene unclear. The CDR3 contains 13 residues. Trimming pared 3 bases from V and 5 bases from J, leaving 10 bases between.

V usage is TRBV11-3 and J usage is TRBJ1-1; D is unresolved. The CDR3 spans 13 residues. Germline V gives CDR1 SGHNT, CDR2 YENEEA. V was cut by 6 bases and J by 2 bases, with 10 bases left in between. This CDR3 is CASSYTVNTEAFF. The CDR3 DNA is TGTGCCAGCAGTTATACAGTTAACACTGAAGCTTTCTTT.

CDR3 in amino acids: CASRRDRVAGYTF. CDR3 in DNA: TGTGCCAGCAGGCGGGACAGGGTGGCTGGCTACACCTTC. The V and J genes are TRBV28 and TRBJ1-2; TRBD1 agrees at 9 bases. Germline V CDR1 and CDR2: MDHEN, SYDVKM. After removal of 6 bases from V and 7 bases from J, the junction contained 6 bases not matched to a gene. This CDR3 has 13 amino acids.

This chain joins TRBV6-5 and TRBJ1-2; 7 nucleotides line up with TRBD1. The CDR3 covers 13 residues. Per germline, CDR1 MNHEY and CDR2 SVGAGI. J gave up 7 bases and V 5 bases, and 7 bases lay outside the gene matches. CDR3 in amino acids: CASSHPRTGGYTF. CDR3 nucleotides: TGTGCCAGCAGTCATCCCCGGACAGGTGGCTACACCTTC.

This clone was seen just once. The CDR3 region has the DNA TGTGCCAGCAGCTTAGACTGGCATGGCTACACCTTC. Translation: CASSLDWHGYTF. This chain links TRBV7-8 with TRBJ1-2; D remains ambiguous. Germline V gene sequence: CDR1 SGHVS, CDR2 FQNEAQ. V gave up 1 base and J gave up 6 bases, with 6 bases separating them. This CDR3 region has 12 residues.

The chain couples TRBV3-1 (or the pseudogene TRBV3-2) to TRBJ1-1; D unclear. With 0 bases removed from V and 4 bases from J, the gap between germline ends came to 12 bases. The CDR3 covers 15 residues. Germline CDR1 is LGHDT and CDR2 is YNNKEL (reference sequence). This CDR3 reads CASSQEIKRRTEAFF. In nucleotides, the CDR3 is TGTGCCAGCAGCCAAGAAATAAAGCGGCGCACTGAAGCTTTCTTT.

This clone was seen once. This chain connects TRBV29-1 to TRBJ2-7; D might be TRBD2 (6 bases). V shed 6 bases and J shed 2 bases, with 11 bases lying between them. The germline CDR1 and CDR2 sequences are SQVTM and ANQGSEA. CDR3 length: 12 amino acids. CDR3 nucleotides: TGCAGCGTGCGGGACGGAGCCTACGAGCAGTACTTC. Translation gives CSVRDGAYEQYF.

V and J are TRBV27 and TRBJ1-2, with a weak D call TRBD1 (6 bases). This CDR3 has 15 residues. With 3 bases removed from V and 3 bases from J, the gap between germline ends came to 14 bases. Germline V gene sequence: CDR1 MNHEY, CDR2 SMNVEV (reference sequence). Here the CDR3 DNA reads TGTGCCAGCAGTTTTATCCAGGGGCCGGACTATGGCTACACCTTC. Translated, it gives CASSFIQGPDYGYTF.

The rearrangement joins TRBV19 to TRBJ1-2, with 10 bases that match TRBD1. The CDR3 sequence is 15 residues long. The trim removed 5 bases at V and 7 bases at J, leaving 10 bases unmatched. Germline values: CDR1 LNHDA, CDR2 SQIVND (reference sequence). CDR3 loop: CASSQRTGGSFGYTF. The CDR3 region has the DNA TGTGCCAGTAGTCAACGGACAGGGGGTAGTTTTGGCTACACCTTC.

The chain employs TRBV6-1 and TRBJ2-7; a possible D gene is TRBD2 (6 bases). CDR3 length: 17 amino acids. With 2 bases removed from V and 0 bases from J, the gap between germline ends came to 17 bases. Germline V gives CDR1 MNHNS, CDR2 SASEGT. The CDR3 loop is CASSELILAANSYEQYF. The CDR3 region has the DNA TGTGCCAGCAGTGAATTGATACTAGCCGCCAACTCCTACGAGCAGTACTTC.

The chain employs TRBV9 and TRBJ2-7; 16 bases align to TRBD2. Germline values: CDR1 SGDLS, CDR2 YYNGEE. The CDR3 loop spans 22 amino acids. Unmatched junction bases numbered 19, after V lost 2 bases and J lost 2 bases. DNA for the CDR3: TGTGCCAGCAGCGTCTGTGAGTCCTACCCGGGACTAGCGGGAGGGCCCGCCTACGAGCAGTACTTC. The encoded protein is CASSVCESYPGLAGGPAYEQYF.

The rearrangement uses TRBV19 and TRBJ2-2, with 10 nucleotides matching TRBD1. Trimming cost V 0 bases and J 3 bases; bases outside gene matches: 4. CDR3 length: 17 amino acids. Germline V lookup: CDR1 LNHDA, CDR2 SQIVND (reference sequence). CDR3 protein: CASSIDKGTGDTGELFF. CDR3 bases: TGTGCCAGTAGTATAGATAAAGGGACAGGGGACACCGGGGAGCTGTTTTTT.

This chain joins TRBV19 and TRBJ1-5; 10 nucleotides agree with TRBD1. The CDR3 has 15 amino acids. Trimming took 7 bases from V and 4 from J; bases not matched to a gene: 7. Germline V gene sequence: CDR1 LNHDA, CDR2 SQIVND (reference sequence). For the CDR3, the DNA is TGTGCCAGTATCTCACCGGGACAGGGGAATCAGCCCCAGCATTTT. This gives the protein CASISPGQGNQPQHF.

The gene calls are TRBV11-2 and TRBJ1-2; D is ambiguous. Germline V gene data show CDR1 as SGHAT and CDR2 as FQNNGV. The CDR3 length is 14 residues. V was trimmed by 0 bases and J by 7 bases, leaving 12 bases between them. The CDR3 region is CASSLDPGPSGYTF. CDR3 DNA: TGTGCCAGCAGCTTAGATCCGGGCCCGAGTGGCTACACCTTC. Variable domain in full (rest from reference TRBV11-2 and TRBJ1-2): EAGVAQSPRYKIIEKRQSVAFWCNPISGHATLYWYQQILGQGPKLLIQFQNNGVVDDSQLPKDRFSAERLKGVDSTLKIQPAKLEDSAVYLCASSLDPGPSGYTFGSGTRLTVV.

The chain uses TRBV18 and TRBJ1-1; TRBD1 matches at 8 bases. Trimming removed 2 bases from V and 4 bases from J; junction bases left unmatched: 12. Germline CDR1 KGHSH, CDR2 LQKENI. The CDR3 totals 17 residues. The CDR3 DNA reads as TGTGCCAGCTCACCATTAGTACAGGGGGTGGCCAGCACTGAAGCTTTCTTT. As protein: CASSPLVQGVASTEAFF.

The chain combines TRBV6-5 with TRBJ2-3; 8 bases are shared with TRBD2. The CDR3 has 13 residues. Germline CDR1 is MNHEY and CDR2 is SVGAGI. J gave up 5 bases and V 6 bases, and 4 bases lay outside the gene matches. DNA for the CDR3: TGTGCCAGCAGGCCCAGCGGGAGAGATACGCAGTATTTT. Protein: CASRPSGRDTQYF.

This sequence joins TRBV10-3 and TRBJ1-6; 10 nucleotides align to TRBD1. Germline V CDR1 and CDR2: ENHRY, SYGVKD. The CDR3 length is 14 residues. Unmatched junction bases numbered 4, after V lost 6 bases and J lost 8 bases. The CDR3 here is CAIRGQGYDSPLHF. The CDR3 DNA sequence: TGTGCCATCAGGGGACAGGGGTACGATTCACCCCTCCACTTT.

V is TRBV4-3 and J is TRBJ1-5; no firm D call. Trimming stripped 6 bases from V and 2 bases from J, with 11 bases between. The CDR3 is 14 residues long. Looked up from germline, CDR1 is LGHNA and CDR2 is YSLEER. The DNA of the CDR3 is TGCGCCAGCAGTCCCTACCGCGGCAATCAGCCCCAGCATTTT. Translating gives CASSPYRGNQPQHF.

V usage is TRBV9 and J usage is TRBJ2-7, with D possibly TRBD2 on 6 matching bases. The CDR3 sequence is 17 residues long. The germline gives CDR1 SGDLS, CDR2 YYNGEE. The V end lost 3 bases, the J end lost 7 bases, and 26 bases lay between the germline ends. The CDR3 is CASSASRGTPGVREQYF. In DNA, the CDR3 is TGTGCCAGCAGCGCCTCCCGGGGGACTCCGGGCGTTCGGGAGCAGTACTTC.